The 14 T cell receptor beta chains below all came from one sample that was sequenced in a study of blood T cells in healthy people across ages. A sample-barcoded 5' primer and a J-beta primer mix were used in a second PCR of about 6 to 11 cycles. TCRdb passed the 5' RACE reads through MiXCR, listing each CDR3 protein once. The data show fewer than 900,000 distinct CDR3 sequences, with 30% to 45% seen just once and 13% held by the top ten. Sequenced: blood. The receptors derive from a man aged 18 to 30 in good health.

This clonotype has only a few counts. This chain uses TRBV4-2 with TRBJ2-7; the D gene is possibly TRBD1 (6 bases). The ends were cut back, 4 bases at V and 8 bases at J, with 15 bases in the middle. The length of the CDR3 is 13 residues. Germline V CDR1 and CDR2: LGHNA, YNFKEQ. The CDR3 bases are TGTGCCAGCAGCCGAGAACCACAGGGCCAGCAGTACTTC. Its protein product is CASSREPQGQQYF.

This clonotype was counted a few times. The CDR3 DNA follows: TGCGCCAGCAGCCAAGAGGGCCATTCCTACAATGAGCAGTTCTTC. Translation: CASSQEGHSYNEQFF. This chain uses TRBV4-3 with TRBJ2-1; D remains unclear. This CDR3 spans 15 amino acids. Germline V gene data show CDR1 as LGHNA and CDR2 as YSLEER. Deletions cut 0 bases from V and 1 base from J, with 7 bases between.

This clonotype has more than one count but fewer than ten. The chain has TRBV2 and TRBJ1-5, with TRBD1 matching 9 bases. The germline V gene encodes CDR1 SNHLY and CDR2 FYNNEI. Unmatched junction bases numbered 9, after V lost 3 bases and J lost 0 bases. This CDR3 is 18 amino acids long. The CDR3 is CASSDGGQGFYSNQPQHF. The CDR3 region has the DNA TGTGCCAGCAGTGATGGGGGACAGGGCTTTTATAGCAATCAGCCCCAGCATTTT.

This chain joins TRBV6-5 and TRBJ2-1, with 12 bases identical to TRBD2. CDR1 is MNHEY and CDR2 is SVGAGI in the germline V gene. The CDR3 extends over 16 amino acids. V gave up 2 bases and J gave up 7 bases; unmatched junction bases: 6. The CDR3 loop reads CASSYPSGGAGNEQFF. The CDR3 nucleotides are TGTGCCAGCAGTTACCCTAGCGGGGGGGCCGGTAATGAGCAGTTCTTC.

The chain carries TRBV29-1 and TRBJ2-7, with D perhaps matching TRBD1 (5 bases). Between the trimmed V and J ends, which lost 7 bases and 5 bases, there was a span of 18 bases. The CDR3 contains 13 residues. CDR1 is SQVTM and CDR2 is ANQGSEA in the germline V gene. This CDR3 is CSATRQGIHEQYF. CDR3 sequence (DNA): TGCAGCGCAACCCGTCAGGGTATACACGAGCAGTACTTC.

The V gene is TRBV4-2, the J gene TRBJ2-7; 8 nucleotides agree with TRBD1. The CDR3 is made up of 15 amino acids. Trimming cost V 0 bases and J 5 bases; bases outside gene matches: 6. Germline CDR1 LGHNA, CDR2 YNFKEQ. In nucleotides, the CDR3 is TGTGCCAGCAGCCAAGATCGCAACAGGGGGGACGAGCAGTACTTC. Translating it yields CASSQDRNRGDEQYF.

As to this clonotype: A much larger clone differs by one base, so this may be a read error. The chain couples TRBV12-3 or TRBV12-4 to TRBJ2-3, with a tentative D call TRBD2 (7 bases). V dropped 1 base and J dropped 4 bases, with 12 bases sitting between them. The CDR3 is 15 residues long. CDR3: CASSLVGGPADTQYF. The CDR3 DNA is TGTGCCAGCAGTTTAGTGGGGGGGCCGGCAGATACGCAGTATTTT.

This clonotype was counted a few times. The V gene is TRBV29-1, the J gene TRBJ2-5; 7 bases are a match to TRBD1. Unmatched junction bases numbered 2, after V lost 3 bases and J lost 1 base. Germline V gene sequence: CDR1 SQVTM, CDR2 ANQGSEA. The CDR3 spans 13 residues. CDR3 loop: CSVETGLQETQYF. The CDR3 nucleotides read TGCAGCGTTGAGACAGGGCTCCAAGAGACCCAGTACTTC.

The chain carries TRBV4-2 and TRBJ2-5; no clear D. CDR3 length: 14 residues. Germline CDR1 LGHNA, CDR2 YNFKEQ. Deletions cut 4 bases from V and 4 bases from J, with 13 bases between. The CDR3 here is CASSPETMGETQYF. The CDR3 DNA follows: TGTGCCAGCAGCCCTGAGACAATGGGAGAGACCCAGTACTTC.

This chain joins TRBV7-2 and TRBJ2-3; TRBD2 matches 11 bases. The CDR3 extends over 16 amino acids. CDR1 SGHTA and CDR2 FQGNSA come from the germline V gene. Trimming took 5 bases from V and 5 from J; bases not matched to a gene: 9. DNA for the CDR3: TGTGCCAGCAGCCGACGTAGCGGGGGGGCAATAGATACGCAGTATTTT. Protein sequence: CASSRRSGGAIDTQYF.

This clonotype was seen a few times. The chain couples TRBV9 to TRBJ2-3; no definite D call. CDR3 length: 13 residues. V lost 3 bases and J 0 bases, leaving 5 bases between the germline ends. Germline V CDR1 and CDR2: SGDLS, YYNGEE. The CDR3 coding sequence is TGTGCCAGCAGCGCCCAGAGCACAGATACGCAGTATTTT. It codes for CASSAQSTDTQYF.

This clonotype was found a few times. The chain uses TRBV6-2 or TRBV6-3 and TRBJ1-1; D gene unclear. Germline CDR1 is MNHEY and CDR2 is SVGEGT. The CDR3 runs 12 residues. V gave up 7 bases and J gave up 2 bases, with 8 bases separating them. The DNA for the CDR3 is TGTGCCAGCAATGACCGCAACACTGAAGCTTTCTTT. Its translation is CASNDRNTEAFF.

The rearrangement links TRBV7-9 to TRBJ2-2; possibly TRBD2 for D (5 bases). The V end lost 3 bases, the J end lost 6 bases, and 8 bases lay between the germline ends. CDR1 is SEHNR and CDR2 is FQNEAQ in the germline V gene (reference sequence). The CDR3 is 13 amino acids. The CDR3 here is CASSLEVSGELFF. The CDR3 nucleotides are TGTGCCAGCAGCTTGGAGGTATCCGGGGAGCTGTTTTTT.

This clonotype was seen at least ten times. The V call is TRBV12-3 or TRBV12-4, the J call TRBJ1-2, with D tentatively TRBD1 (5 bases). The length of the CDR3 is 13 residues. The V end was cut by 6 bases, the J end by 4 bases, with 12 bases between. Here the CDR3 reads CASRTTALYGYTF. CDR3 DNA sequence: TGTGCCAGCAGAACGACAGCACTCTATGGCTACACCTTC.